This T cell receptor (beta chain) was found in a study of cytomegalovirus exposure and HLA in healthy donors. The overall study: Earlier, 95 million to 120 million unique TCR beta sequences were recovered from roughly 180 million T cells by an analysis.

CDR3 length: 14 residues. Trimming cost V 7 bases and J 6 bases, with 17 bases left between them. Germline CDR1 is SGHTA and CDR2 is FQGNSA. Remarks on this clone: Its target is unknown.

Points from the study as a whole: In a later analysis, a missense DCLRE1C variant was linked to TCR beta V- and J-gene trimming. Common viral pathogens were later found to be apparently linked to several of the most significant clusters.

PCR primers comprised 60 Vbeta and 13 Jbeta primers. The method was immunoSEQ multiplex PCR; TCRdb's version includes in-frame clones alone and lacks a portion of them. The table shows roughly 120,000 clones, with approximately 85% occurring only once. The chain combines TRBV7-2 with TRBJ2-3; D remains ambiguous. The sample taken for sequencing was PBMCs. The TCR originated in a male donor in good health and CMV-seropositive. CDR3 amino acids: CASTRGGSSDTQYF. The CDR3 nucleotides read TGTGCCAGCACCAGAGGTGGTTCCTCCGATACGCAGTATTTT. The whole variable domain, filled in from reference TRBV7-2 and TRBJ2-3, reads GAGVSQSPSNKVTEKGKDVELRCDPISGHTALYWYRQSLGQGLEFLIYFQGNSAPDKSGLPSDRFSAERTGGSVSTLTIQRTQQEDSAVYLCASTRGGSSDTQYFGPGTRLTVL.